This T cell receptor beta chain is drawn from a study of T cells after posttransplantation cyclophosphamide. A remark on this clone: Its target is unknown.

This CDR3 has 15 residues. CDR1 is MNHNS and CDR2 is SASEGT in the germline V gene. V was clipped by 4 bases and J by 0 bases, with 10 bases between them. Profiling relied on immunoSEQ multiplex PCR, and the TCRdb table lists in-frame clones only, not all of them. There are 50,000 to 65,000 clones in the sample; roughly 84% occur only once, and around 2.8% lies in the top ten. General study results and limits: Blood and skin or GI T cell repertoires showed limited TRB overlap.

This sequence was found in a young man with a blood cancer, CMV-positive, and with a related stem cell donor. J is TRBJ1-5 and V is TRBV6-1; D gene ambiguous. The specimen was PBMCs. Written as DNA, the CDR3 is TGTGCCAGCAGTGCAAGTTCCTATAGCAATCAGCCCCAGCATTTT. Encoded protein: CASSASSYSNQPQHF.